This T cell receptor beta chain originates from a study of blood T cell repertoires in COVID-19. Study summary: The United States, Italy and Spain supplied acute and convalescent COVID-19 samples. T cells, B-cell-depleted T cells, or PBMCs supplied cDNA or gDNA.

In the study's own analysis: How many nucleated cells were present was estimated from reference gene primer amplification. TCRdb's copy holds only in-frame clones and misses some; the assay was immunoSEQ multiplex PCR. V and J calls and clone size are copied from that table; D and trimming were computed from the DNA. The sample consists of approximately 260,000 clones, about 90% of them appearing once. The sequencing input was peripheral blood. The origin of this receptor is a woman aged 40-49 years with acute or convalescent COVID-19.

The DNA for the CDR3 is TGTGCCAGCAGGGGGGGTGAGCAGTTCTTC. This translates into CASRGGEQFF. The genes are TRBV2 and TRBJ2-1; possible D gene TRBD2, 6 bases. The germline V and J ends were trimmed by 6 bases and 9 bases, with 6 bases remaining between them. Germline assignment: CDR1 SNHLY and CDR2 FYNNEI. The CDR3 is 10 residues long.